This paragraph reports one TCR beta chain. The data derive from a study of blood T cell repertoires in COVID-19. Study overall: The study drew acute and convalescent COVID-19 samples from the United States, Italy and Spain. From T cells, B-cell-depleted T cells, or PBMCs came the material, which was cDNA or gDNA.

The ends lost 2 bases at V and 3 bases at J; junction bases unmatched: 11. This CDR3 comprises 17 residues. Germline V lookup: CDR1 SGHNT, CDR2 YYREEE (reference sequence). Assay: immunoSEQ multiplex PCR; the TCRdb copy retains only in-frame clones and omits some. The repertoire holds some 200,000 clones, with around four fifths as singletons. The chain carries TRBV5-4 and TRBJ1-1; 9 bases map to TRBD1. The receptor was isolated from a man aged 55 to 70 with COVID-19, enrolled during active disease. The sample consisted of peripheral blood. The CDR3 DNA sequence: TGTGCCAGCAGCTTAACCACAGGGGGCGTTTTGGACACTGAAGCTTTCTTT. Translation gives CASSLTTGGVLDTEAFF.